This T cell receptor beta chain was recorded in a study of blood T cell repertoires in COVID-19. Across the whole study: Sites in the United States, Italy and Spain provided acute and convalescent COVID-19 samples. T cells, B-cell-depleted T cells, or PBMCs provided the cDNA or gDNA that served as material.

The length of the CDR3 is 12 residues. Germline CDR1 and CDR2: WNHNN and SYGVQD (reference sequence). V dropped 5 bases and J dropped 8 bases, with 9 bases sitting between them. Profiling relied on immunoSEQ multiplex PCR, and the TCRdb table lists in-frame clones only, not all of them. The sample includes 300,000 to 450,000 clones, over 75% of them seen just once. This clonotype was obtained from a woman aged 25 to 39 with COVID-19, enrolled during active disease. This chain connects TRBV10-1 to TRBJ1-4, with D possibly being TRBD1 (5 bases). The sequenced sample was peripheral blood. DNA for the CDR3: TGCGCCAGCAGTATGGGGCAAGAAAAACTGTTTTTT. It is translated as CASSMGQEKLFF.